The rows below give T cell receptor beta chains drawn from one sample of a study of T cell responses to AZD1222 COVID-19 vaccine. The assay was immunoSEQ multiplex PCR, and TCRdb's table has in-frame clones only and misses some. The sample shows around 130,000 clones, roughly 90% of them seen only once. The input for sequencing was peripheral blood, taken 28 days after the second AZD1222 dose. These TCRs come from an adult who received the AZD1222 COVID-19 vaccine. The CDR3 runs from the conserved cysteine through the conserved F or W. D genes are given only for firm matches.

J | D | length | V | CDR3 | DNA
TRBJ2-7 | TRBD1 | 15 | TRBV27 | CASRKQGSPSYEQYF | TGTGCCAGCAGAAAACAGGGGTCACCATCCTACGAGCAGTACTTC
TRBJ1-1 | . | 16 | TRBV5-1 | CASSPTTGTMNTEAFF | TGCGCCAGCAGCCCTACGACCGGGACGATGAACACTGAAGCTTTCTTT
TRBJ1-4 | . | 16 | TRBV6-1 | CASSEEGGSGYEKLFF | TGTGCCAGCAGTGAAGAGGGGGGGAGTGGATATGAAAAACTGTTTTTT
TRBJ1-2 | TRBD1 | 13 | TRBV6-6 | CASNPTGNYGYTF | TGTGCCAGCAACCCGACAGGGAACTATGGCTACACCTTC
TRBJ1-4 | . | 15 | TRBV30 | CAWTPPGLTNEKLFF | TGTGCCTGGACTCCTCCAGGGTTGACTAATGAAAAACTGTTTTTT
TRBJ2-5 | . | 13 | TRBV7-6 | CASSKGQGVTQYF | TGTGCCAGCAGCAAGGGCCAGGGCGTGACCCAGTACTTC
TRBJ2-3 | . | 14 | TRBV28 | CASSFASSTDTQYF | TGTGCCAGCAGTTTTGCCAGTAGCACAGATACGCAGTATTTT
TRBJ1-5 | . | 13 | TRBV27 | CASSLMSNQPQHF | TGTGCCAGCAGTTTAATGAGCAATCAGCCCCAGCATTTT
TRBJ1-4 | . | 18 | TRBV27 | CASSLRGGALYSGEKLFF | TGTGCCAGCAGTCTCAGAGGGGGGGCTTTGTATAGTGGTGAAAAACTGTTTTTT
TRBJ1-2 | . | 16 | TRBV2 | CASSERTATGSYGYTF | TGTGCCAGCAGTGAACGAACGGCGACAGGATCCTATGGCTACACCTTC
TRBJ1-2 | . | 14 | TRBV15 | CATSRQRENYGYTF | TGTGCCACCAGCAGACAGCGGGAGAATTATGGCTACACCTTC
TRBJ1-1 | . | 12 | TRBV3-1/TRBV3-2 | CASSQGGGEAFF | TGTGCCAGCAGCCAAGGGGGGGGTGAAGCTTTCTTT
TRBJ2-3 | . | 18 | TRBV3-1/TRBV3-2 | CASSQEFGLKPSTDTQYF | TGTGCCAGCAGCCAAGAATTCGGACTGAAACCTAGCACAGATACGCAGTATTTT